This T cell receptor beta chain stems from a study of neurological immune-mediated disorders. TCRdb passed the 5' RACE reads through MiXCR, listing each CDR3 protein once. The profile shows tens of thousands of distinct CDR3 sequences, under 4.5% of them singletons. V shed 4 bases, J shed 5 bases, and the junction held 10 bases outside the gene matches. The CDR3 loop spans 15 amino acids. Germline V CDR1 and CDR2: MGHRA, YSYEKL. There are many counts of this clonotype. V gene TRBV4-1 combines with J gene TRBJ1-1, with TRBD1 matching over 7 bases. Sequenced sample: CD4+ T cells from blood. The TCR sequence derives from a woman aged 40 to 50 with multiple sclerosis. This CDR3 is CASSPLGGEHTEAFF. The CDR3 coding sequence is TGCGCCAGCAGCCCCTTAGGGGGCGAACATACTGAAGCTTTCTTT.